One sample yielded the 5 T cell receptor beta chains listed below, sequenced in a study of cytomegalovirus exposure and HLA in healthy donors. With 60 Vbeta and 13 Jbeta primers, the PCR was carried out. Profiling relied on immunoSEQ multiplex PCR, and the TCRdb table lists in-frame clones only, not all of them. The repertoire holds about 140,000 clones, with approximately 76% as singletons. The material sequenced was PBMCs. These receptors all come from a man aged 35 to 55 in good health and CMV-seronegative.

The rearrangement uses TRBV5-6 and TRBJ2-7; the match to TRBD1 covers 8 bases. The germline CDR1 and CDR2 sequences are SGHDT and YYEEEE. V shed 4 bases and J 2 bases; nucleotides not matched to a gene: 5. This CDR3 spans 14 amino acids. DNA of the CDR3: TGTGCCAGCAGCCCGTACAGGGGGACCTACGAGCAGTACTTC. Translation: CASSPYRGTYEQYF.

This clone was seen more than once but under ten times. This sequence joins TRBV29-1 and TRBJ2-3; 16 positions match TRBD2. V lost 6 bases to trimming and J lost 0 bases; unmatched junction nucleotides: 9. Per the germline V gene, CDR1 is SQVTM and CDR2 is ANQGSEA. This CDR3 comprises 18 residues. CDR3: CSVPTGTSGGGSTDTQYF. The CDR3 nucleotides read TGCAGCGTGCCTACGGGGACTAGCGGGGGGGGGAGCACAGATACGCAGTATTTT.

The gene calls are TRBV19 and TRBJ2-7; 7 bases align to TRBD1. CDR1 and CDR2 (germline): LNHDA, SQIVND (reference sequence). With V trimmed by 2 bases and J by 0 bases, 10 bases remained unmatched. The CDR3 totals 17 residues. Here the CDR3 DNA reads TGTGCCAGTAGTATAAGGACAGGCCCTCAATACTCCTACGAGCAGTACTTC. Its translation: CASSIRTGPQYSYEQYF.

The gene calls are TRBV7-9 and TRBJ2-3, with 7 bases that match TRBD2. This CDR3 has 18 residues. The V and J ends lost 5 bases and 2 bases, in that order; junction bases with no gene match: 16. Per germline, CDR1 SEHNR and CDR2 FQNEAQ (reference sequence). The CDR3 DNA is TGTGCCAGCAGCCACCAGCGGGACCCCCCTCATTCCACAGATACGCAGTATTTT. Translating it yields CASSHQRDPPHSTDTQYF.

The rearrangement links TRBV6-5 to TRBJ2-7; D unclear. The V end was cut by 4 bases, the J end by 2 bases, with 3 bases between. In germline, CDR1 is MNHEY, CDR2 SVGAGI. The CDR3 extends over 11 amino acids. DNA for the CDR3: TGTGCCAGCAGTTCGGCCTACGAGCAGTACTTC. Translated: CASSSAYEQYF.